Listed here is a single TCR beta chain. Its target is unknown. The germline V gene encodes CDR1 DFQATT and CDR2 SNEGSKA (reference sequence). This CDR3 is built from 13 residues. V dropped 0 bases and J dropped 0 bases, with 5 bases sitting between them. The source of the sample is a study of T cells after yellow fever vaccination. Study conclusions and caveats: Peaking on day 5 versus 15, the secondary response was faster but weaker. Primary-vaccination clones mostly resurfaced post-booster (96% CD4, about 87% CD8).

UMIs were added to TCR cDNA along with a universal primer site when it was made by 5'RACE template switching. TCRdb independently ran MiXCR on the 5' RACE reads; one entry per CDR3 protein. The sample includes hundreds of thousands of distinct CDR3 sequences, just over 20% of them seen just once. The material was PBMCs, obtained less than 25 days after the first yellow fever vaccination. The V call is TRBV20-1, the J call TRBJ1-2; D is uncertain. The TCR comes from a man aged 18 to 29 who received the YFV17D yellow fever vaccine. CDR3 region: CSARERANYGYTF. In nucleotides, the CDR3 is TGCAGTGCTAGAGAGAGAGCTAACTATGGCTACACCTTC.